This T cell receptor beta chain was profiled in a study of T cell repertoires in cytomegalovirus infection. Study observations and caveats: HLA-C-restricted, CMV-specific TCR beta clonotypes were dominant ex vivo.

The CDR3 length is 13 residues. The germline CDR1 and CDR2 sequences are MNHEY and SVGEGT. V lost 2 bases to trimming and J lost 3 bases, with 7 bases between them. One entry per CDR3 protein, called by TCRdb with MiXCR from the reads. Of around 260,000 distinct CDR3 sequences in the sample, roughly a quarter were seen once. This clonotype was picked up many times. Its antigen is unidentified. Sample: PBMCs. This chain connects TRBV6-2 or TRBV6-3 to TRBJ2-5; D gene unclear. The TCR sequence derives from a human donor in good health (CMV status not recorded). Some clones in this sample may be carry-over from other donors' samples. In DNA, the CDR3 is TGTGCCAGCAGTTACAAGCTGGAAGAGACCCAGTACTTC. It translates to CASSYKLEETQYF.